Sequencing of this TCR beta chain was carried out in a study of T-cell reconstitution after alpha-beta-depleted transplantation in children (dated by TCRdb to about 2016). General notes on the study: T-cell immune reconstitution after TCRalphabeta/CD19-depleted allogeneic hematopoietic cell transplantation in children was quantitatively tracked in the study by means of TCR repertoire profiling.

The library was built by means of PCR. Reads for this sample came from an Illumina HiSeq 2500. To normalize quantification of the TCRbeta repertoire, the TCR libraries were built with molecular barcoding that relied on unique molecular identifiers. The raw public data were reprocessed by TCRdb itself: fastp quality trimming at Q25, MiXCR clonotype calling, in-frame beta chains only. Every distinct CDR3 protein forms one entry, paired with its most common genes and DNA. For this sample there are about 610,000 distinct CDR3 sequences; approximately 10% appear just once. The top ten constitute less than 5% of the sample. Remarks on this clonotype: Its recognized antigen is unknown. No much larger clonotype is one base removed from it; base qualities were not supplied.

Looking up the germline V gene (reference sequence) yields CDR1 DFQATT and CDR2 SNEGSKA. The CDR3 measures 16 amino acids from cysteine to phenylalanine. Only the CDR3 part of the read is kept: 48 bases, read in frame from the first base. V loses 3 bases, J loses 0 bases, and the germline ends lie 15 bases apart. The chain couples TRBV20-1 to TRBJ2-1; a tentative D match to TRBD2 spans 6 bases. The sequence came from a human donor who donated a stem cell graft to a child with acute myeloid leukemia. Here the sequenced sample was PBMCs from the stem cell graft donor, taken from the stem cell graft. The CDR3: CSASPSSAFSYNEQFF. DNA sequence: TGCAGTGCTAGTCCCTCTAGCGCCTTCTCCTACAATGAGCAGTTCTTC.